This T cell receptor (beta chain) came from a study of blood T cell repertoires in COVID-19. Study-level background: The origin of the acute and convalescent COVID-19 samples was the United States, Italy and Spain. PBMCs, B-cell-depleted T cells, or T cells were the source of the cDNA or gDNA that made up the material.

V lost 0 bases and J lost 6, with 10 bases in between. The V gene's germline CDR1 is ENHRY and CDR2 SYGVKD. The CDR3 covers 14 residues. In the source study's methods: From reference gene primer amplification, estimates of nucleated cell counts were derived. Repertoires were generated with immunoSEQ multiplex PCR, while TCRdb's copy carries only in-frame clones and drops some. V and J calls and clone size are copied from that table; D and trimming were computed from the DNA. Seen here are over 85,000 clones, around 73% observed once, and the top ten hold about 9.6%. The material sequenced was peripheral blood. The clonotype originates from a man aged 60-69 years with active or convalescent COVID-19. V usage is TRBV10-3 and J usage is TRBJ2-3; possibly TRBD2 for D (5 bases). The CDR3 loop is CAISESLGVDTQYF. CDR3 bases: TGTGCCATCAGTGAGTCCTTGGGAGTCGATACGCAGTATTTT.